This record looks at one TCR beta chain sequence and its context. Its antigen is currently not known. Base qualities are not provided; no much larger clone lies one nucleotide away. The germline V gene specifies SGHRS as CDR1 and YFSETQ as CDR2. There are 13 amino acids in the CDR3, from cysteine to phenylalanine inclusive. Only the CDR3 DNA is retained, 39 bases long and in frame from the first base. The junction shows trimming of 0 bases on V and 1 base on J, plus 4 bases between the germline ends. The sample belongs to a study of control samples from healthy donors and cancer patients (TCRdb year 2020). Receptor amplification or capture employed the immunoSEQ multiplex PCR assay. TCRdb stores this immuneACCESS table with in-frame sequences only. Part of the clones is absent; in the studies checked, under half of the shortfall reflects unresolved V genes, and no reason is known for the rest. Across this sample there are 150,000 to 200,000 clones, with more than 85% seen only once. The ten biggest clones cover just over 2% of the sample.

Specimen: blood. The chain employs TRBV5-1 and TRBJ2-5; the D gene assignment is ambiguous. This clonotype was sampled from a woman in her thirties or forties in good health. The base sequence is TGCGCCAGCAGCTTGGGTAGCCAAGAGACCCAGTACTTC. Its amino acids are CASSLGSQETQYF.